What follows is one T cell receptor beta chain and its context. This sample is drawn from a study of blood T cell repertoires in COVID-19. Across the whole study: PBMCs, B-cell-depleted T cells, or T cells provided the cDNA or gDNA that made up the material.

The CDR3 is 15 residues long. V was clipped by 4 bases and J by 0 bases, with 9 bases between them. Germline CDR1 MGHRA, CDR2 YSYEKL. Here immunoSEQ multiplex PCR was the method, and the copy in TCRdb shows in-frame clones only, minus some. The sample holds almost 35,000 clones, about 87% seen once. This chain uses TRBV4-1 with TRBJ2-2, with D hard to call. The sequence came from a man aged 55 to 70 with active COVID-19. Sequencing input: peripheral blood. The CDR3 DNA is TGCGCCAGCAGCCCGACACAATCGAACACCGGGGAGCTGTTTTTT. Translating it yields CASSPTQSNTGELFF.